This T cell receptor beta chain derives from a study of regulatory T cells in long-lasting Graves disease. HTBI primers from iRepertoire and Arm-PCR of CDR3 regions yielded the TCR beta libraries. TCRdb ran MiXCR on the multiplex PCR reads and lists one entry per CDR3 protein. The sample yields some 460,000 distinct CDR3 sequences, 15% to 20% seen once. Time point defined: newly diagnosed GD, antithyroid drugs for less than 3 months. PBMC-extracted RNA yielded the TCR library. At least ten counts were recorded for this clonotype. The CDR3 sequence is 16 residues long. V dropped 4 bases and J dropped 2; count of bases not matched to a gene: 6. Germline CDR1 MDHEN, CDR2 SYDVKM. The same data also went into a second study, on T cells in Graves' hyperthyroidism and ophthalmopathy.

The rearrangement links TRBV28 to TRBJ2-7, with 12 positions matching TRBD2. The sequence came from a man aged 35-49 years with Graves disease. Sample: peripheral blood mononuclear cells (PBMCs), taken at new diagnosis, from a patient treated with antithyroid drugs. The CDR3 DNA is TGTGCCAGCAGTTCCCGGACTAGCGGGAAAGCCTACGAGCAGTACTTC. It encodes CASSSRTSGKAYEQYF.